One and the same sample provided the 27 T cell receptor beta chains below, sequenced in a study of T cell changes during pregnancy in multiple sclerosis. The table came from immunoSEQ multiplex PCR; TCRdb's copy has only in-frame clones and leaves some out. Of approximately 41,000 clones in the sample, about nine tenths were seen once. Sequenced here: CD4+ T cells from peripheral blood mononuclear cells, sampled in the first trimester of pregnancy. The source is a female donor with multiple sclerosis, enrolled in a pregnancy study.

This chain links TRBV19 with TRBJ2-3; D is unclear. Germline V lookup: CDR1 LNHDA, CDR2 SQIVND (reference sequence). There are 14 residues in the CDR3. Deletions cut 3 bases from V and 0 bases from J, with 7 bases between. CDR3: CASSIGRSTDTQYF. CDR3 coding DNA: TGTGCCAGTAGTATTGGCCGCAGCACAGATACGCAGTATTTT.

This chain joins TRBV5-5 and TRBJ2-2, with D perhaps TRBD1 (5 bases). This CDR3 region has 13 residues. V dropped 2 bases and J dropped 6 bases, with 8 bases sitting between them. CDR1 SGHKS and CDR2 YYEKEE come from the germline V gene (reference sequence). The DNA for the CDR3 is TGTGCCAGCAGCTTAGGGGCGTCCGGGGAGCTGTTTTTT. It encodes CASSLGASGELFF.

The CDR3 DNA is TGTGCCAGCAGCTTACTCCCGGGACAGAGCAATCAGCCCCAGCATTTT. It encodes CASSLLPGQSNQPQHF. V gene TRBV7-6 combines with J gene TRBJ1-5; TRBD1 matches at 7 bases. Unmatched junction bases numbered 5, after V lost 2 bases and J lost 1 base. This CDR3 is 16 amino acids long. CDR1 is SGHVS and CDR2 is FNYEAQ in the germline V gene.

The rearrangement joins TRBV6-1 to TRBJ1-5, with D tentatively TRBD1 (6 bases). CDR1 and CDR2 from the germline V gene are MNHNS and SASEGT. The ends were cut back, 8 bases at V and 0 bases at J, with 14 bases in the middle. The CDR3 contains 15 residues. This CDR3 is CASRRGHSSNQPQHF. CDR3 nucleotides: TGTGCCAGCCGACGGGGACACAGTAGCAATCAGCCCCAGCATTTT.

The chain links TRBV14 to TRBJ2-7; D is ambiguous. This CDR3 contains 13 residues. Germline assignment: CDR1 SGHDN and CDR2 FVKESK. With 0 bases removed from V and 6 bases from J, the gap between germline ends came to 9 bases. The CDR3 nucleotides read TGTGCCAGCAGCCAAGATTTATCGAGCGAGCAGTACTTC. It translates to CASSQDLSSEQYF.

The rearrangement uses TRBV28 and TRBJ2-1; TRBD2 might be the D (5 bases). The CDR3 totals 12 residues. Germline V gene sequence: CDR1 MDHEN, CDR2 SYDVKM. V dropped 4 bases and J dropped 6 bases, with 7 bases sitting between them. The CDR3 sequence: CASSSLANEQFF. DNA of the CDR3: TGTGCCAGCAGTTCCCTAGCCAATGAGCAGTTCTTC.

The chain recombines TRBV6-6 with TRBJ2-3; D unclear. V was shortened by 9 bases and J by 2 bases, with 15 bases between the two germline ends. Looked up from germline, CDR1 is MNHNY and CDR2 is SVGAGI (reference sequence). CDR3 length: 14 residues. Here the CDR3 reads CASQPRGATDTQYF. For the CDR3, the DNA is TGTGCCAGTCAACCCCGCGGAGCCACAGATACGCAGTATTTT.

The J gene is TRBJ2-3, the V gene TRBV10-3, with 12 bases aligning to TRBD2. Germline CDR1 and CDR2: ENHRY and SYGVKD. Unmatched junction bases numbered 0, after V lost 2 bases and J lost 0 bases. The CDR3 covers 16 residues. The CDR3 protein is CAISEGTSGSTDTQYF. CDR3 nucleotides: TGTGCCATCAGTGAGGGGACTAGCGGGAGCACAGATACGCAGTATTTT.

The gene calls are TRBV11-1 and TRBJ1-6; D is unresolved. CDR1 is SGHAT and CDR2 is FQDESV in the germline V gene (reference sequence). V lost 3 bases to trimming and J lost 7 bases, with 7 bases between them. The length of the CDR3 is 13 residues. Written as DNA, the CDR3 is TGTGCCAGCAGCTTGCTAGACAATTCACCCCTCCACTTT. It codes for CASSLLDNSPLHF.

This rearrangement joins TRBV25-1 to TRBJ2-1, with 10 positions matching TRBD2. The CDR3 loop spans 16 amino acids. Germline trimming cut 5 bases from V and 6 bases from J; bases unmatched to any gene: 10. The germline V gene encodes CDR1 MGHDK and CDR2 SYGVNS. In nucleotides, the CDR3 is TGTGCCAGCAGTCCCACTGGGACTAGCGCCCGCAATGAGCAGTTCTTC. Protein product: CASSPTGTSARNEQFF.

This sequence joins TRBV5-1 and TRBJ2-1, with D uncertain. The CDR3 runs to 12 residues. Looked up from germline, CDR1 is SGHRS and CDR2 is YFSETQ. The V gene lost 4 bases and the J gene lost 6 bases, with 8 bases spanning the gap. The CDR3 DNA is TGCGCCAGCAGCACAAATACCAATGAGCAGTTCTTC. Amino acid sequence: CASSTNTNEQFF.

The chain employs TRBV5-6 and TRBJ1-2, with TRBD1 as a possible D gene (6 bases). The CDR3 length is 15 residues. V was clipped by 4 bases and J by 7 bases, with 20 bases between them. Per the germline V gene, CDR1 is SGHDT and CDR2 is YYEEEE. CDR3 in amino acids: CASSQTDRRRLGYTF. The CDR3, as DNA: TGTGCCAGCAGCCAAACCGACAGGAGGCGTCTTGGCTACACCTTC.

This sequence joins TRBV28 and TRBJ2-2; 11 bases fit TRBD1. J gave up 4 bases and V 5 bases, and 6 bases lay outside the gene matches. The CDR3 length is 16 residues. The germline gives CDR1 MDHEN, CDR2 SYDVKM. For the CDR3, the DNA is TGTGCCAGCAGTGTTCCCGGGACAGGGGGCACCGGGGAGCTGTTTTTT. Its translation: CASSVPGTGGTGELFF.

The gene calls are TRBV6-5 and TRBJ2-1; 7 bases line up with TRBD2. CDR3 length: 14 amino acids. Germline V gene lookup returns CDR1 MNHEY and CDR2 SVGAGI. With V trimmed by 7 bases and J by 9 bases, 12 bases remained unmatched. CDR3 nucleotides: TGTGCCAGCAACTCAGGGACTAAAAGCAGTGAGCAGTTCTTC. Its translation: CASNSGTKSSEQFF.

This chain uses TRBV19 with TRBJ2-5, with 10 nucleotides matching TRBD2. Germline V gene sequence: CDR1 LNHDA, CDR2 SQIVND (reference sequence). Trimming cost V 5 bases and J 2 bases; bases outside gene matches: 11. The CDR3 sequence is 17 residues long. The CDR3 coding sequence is TGTGCCAGTAGTCCCCGGGGTAGCGGGAGGACACAAGAGACCCAGTACTTC. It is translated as CASSPRGSGRTQETQYF.

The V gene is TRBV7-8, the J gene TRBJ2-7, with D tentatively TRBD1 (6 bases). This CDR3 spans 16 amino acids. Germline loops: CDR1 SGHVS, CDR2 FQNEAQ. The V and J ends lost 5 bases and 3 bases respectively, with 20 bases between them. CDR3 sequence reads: CASSHSVWRQDYEQYF. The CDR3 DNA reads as TGTGCCAGCAGCCATAGTGTCTGGAGACAGGACTACGAGCAGTACTTC.

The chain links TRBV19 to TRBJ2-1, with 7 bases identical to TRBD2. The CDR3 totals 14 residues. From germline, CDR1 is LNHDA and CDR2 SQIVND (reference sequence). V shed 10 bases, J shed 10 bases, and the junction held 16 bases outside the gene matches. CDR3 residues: CANKGRESYVEQFF. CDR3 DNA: TGTGCCAACAAGGGGCGGGAGTCTTATGTAGAGCAGTTCTTC.

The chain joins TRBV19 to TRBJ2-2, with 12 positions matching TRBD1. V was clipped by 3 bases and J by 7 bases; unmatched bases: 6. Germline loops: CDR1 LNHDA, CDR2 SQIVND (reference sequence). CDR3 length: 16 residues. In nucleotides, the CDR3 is TGTGCCAGTAGTATCATGGGACAGGGGGCAGTCGGGGAGCTGTTTTTT. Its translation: CASSIMGQGAVGELFF.

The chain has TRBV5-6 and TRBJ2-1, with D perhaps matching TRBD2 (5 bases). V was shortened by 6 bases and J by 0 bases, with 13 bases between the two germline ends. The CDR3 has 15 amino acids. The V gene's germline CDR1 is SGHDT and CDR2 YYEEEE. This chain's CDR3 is CASTPVGSSYNEQFF. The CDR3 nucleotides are TGTGCCAGCACCCCGGTGGGGAGCTCCTACAATGAGCAGTTCTTC.

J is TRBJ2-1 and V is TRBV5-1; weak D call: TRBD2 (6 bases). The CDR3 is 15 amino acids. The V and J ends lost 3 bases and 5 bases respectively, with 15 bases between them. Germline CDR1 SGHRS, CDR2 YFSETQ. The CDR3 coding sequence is TGCGCCAGCAGCTGGGGTGGCGGGACTGACAATGAGCAGTTCTTC. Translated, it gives CASSWGGGTDNEQFF.

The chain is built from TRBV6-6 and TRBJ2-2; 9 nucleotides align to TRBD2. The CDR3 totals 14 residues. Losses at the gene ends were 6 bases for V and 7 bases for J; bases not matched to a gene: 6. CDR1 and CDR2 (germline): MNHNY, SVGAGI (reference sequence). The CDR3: CASSPAGGVGELFF. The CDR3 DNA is TGTGCCAGCAGCCCAGCGGGAGGAGTCGGGGAGCTGTTTTTT.

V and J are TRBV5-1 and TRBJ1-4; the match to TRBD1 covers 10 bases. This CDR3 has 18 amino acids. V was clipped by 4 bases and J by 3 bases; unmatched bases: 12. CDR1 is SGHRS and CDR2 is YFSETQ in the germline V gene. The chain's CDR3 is CASSPGTGAVGPNEKLFF. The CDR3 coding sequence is TGCGCCAGCAGCCCAGGGACAGGGGCTGTGGGGCCTAATGAAAAACTGTTTTTT.

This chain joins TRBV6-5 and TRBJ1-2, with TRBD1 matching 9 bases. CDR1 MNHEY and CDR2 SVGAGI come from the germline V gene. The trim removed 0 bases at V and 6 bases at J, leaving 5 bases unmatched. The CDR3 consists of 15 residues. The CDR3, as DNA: TGTGCCAGCAGTTACTCGGGACAGGGAGGGGATGGCTACACCTTC. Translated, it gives CASSYSGQGGDGYTF.

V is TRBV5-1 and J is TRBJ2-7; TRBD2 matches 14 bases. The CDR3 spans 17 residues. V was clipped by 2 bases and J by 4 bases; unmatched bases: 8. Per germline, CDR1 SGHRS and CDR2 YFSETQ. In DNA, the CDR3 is TGCGCCAGCAGCTTCGGGACTAGCGGGAGATTCGGTTACGAGCAGTACTTC. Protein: CASSFGTSGRFGYEQYF. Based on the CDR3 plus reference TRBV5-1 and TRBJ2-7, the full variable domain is KAGVTQTPRYLIKTRGQQVTLSCSPISGHRSVSWYQQTPGQGLQFLFEYFSETQRNKGNFPGRFSGRQFSNSRSEMNVSTLELGDSALYLCASSFGTSGRFGYEQYFGPGTRLTVT.

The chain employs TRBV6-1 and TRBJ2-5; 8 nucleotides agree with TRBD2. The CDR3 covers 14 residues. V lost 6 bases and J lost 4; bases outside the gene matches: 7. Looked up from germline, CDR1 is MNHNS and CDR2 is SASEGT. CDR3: CASRISLAGETQYF. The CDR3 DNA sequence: TGTGCCAGCAGGATATCTCTAGCGGGAGAGACCCAGTACTTC.

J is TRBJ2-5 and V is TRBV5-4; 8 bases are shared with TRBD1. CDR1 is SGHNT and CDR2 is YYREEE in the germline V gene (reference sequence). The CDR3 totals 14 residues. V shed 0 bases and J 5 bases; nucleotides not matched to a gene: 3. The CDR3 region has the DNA TGTGCCAGCAGCTTGGGGACAGGGTTTGAGACCCAGTACTTC. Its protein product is CASSLGTGFETQYF.

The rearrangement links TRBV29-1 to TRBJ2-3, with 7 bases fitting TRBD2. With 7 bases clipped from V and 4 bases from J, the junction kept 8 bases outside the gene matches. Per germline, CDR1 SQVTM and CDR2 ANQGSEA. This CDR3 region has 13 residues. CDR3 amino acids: CSGEAGASDTQYF. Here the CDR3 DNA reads TGCAGCGGGGAGGCGGGAGCATCAGATACGCAGTATTTT.